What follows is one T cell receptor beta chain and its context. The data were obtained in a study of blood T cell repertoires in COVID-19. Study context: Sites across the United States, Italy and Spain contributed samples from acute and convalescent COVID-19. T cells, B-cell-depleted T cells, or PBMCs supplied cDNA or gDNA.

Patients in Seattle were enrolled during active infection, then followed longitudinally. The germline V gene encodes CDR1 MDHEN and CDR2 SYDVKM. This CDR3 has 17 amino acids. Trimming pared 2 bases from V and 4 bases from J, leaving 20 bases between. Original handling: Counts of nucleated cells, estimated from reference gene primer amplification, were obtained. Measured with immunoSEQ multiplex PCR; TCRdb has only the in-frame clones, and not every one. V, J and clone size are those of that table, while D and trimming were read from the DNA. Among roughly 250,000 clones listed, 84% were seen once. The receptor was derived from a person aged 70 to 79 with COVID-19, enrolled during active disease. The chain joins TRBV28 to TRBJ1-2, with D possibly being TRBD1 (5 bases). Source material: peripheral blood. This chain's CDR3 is CASSLRFRFQGLYGYTF. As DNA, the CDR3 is TGTGCCAGCAGTTTACGGTTCAGGTTCCAGGGACTCTATGGCTACACCTTC.